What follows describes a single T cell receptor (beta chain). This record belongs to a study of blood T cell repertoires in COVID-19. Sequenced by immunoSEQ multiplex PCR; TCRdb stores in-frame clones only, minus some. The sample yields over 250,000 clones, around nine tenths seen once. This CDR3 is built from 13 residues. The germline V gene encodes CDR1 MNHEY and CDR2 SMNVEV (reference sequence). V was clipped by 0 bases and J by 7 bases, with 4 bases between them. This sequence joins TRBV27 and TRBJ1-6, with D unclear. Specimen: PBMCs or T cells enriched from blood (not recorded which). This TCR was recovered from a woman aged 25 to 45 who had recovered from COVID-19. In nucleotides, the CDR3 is TGTGCCAGCAGTTTATCCGTGAATTCACCCCTCCACTTT. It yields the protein CASSLSVNSPLHF.